This is a list of T cell receptor beta chains from one sample in a study of T cells in Graves' hyperthyroidism and ophthalmopathy. TCRdb passed the multiplex PCR reads through MiXCR, listing each CDR3 protein once. Counted here are about 660,000 distinct CDR3 sequences, about 45% occurring once; the ten biggest clones make up about 7.7%. The sample comprised peripheral blood or thyroid tissue (not recorded which). The receptors were gathered from an adult man with Graves' disease, either hyperthyroidism or ophthalmopathy (not recorded which). The CDR3 runs from the conserved cysteine through the conserved F or W. The D gene is left open where the match is weak.

d_call: TRBD2; v_call: TRBV7-3; j_call: TRBJ2-7; cdr3_aa: CASSSHVTSNSYEQYF
d_call: TRBD1; v_call: TRBV20-1; j_call: TRBJ1-4; cdr3_aa: CSEDRVNEKLFF
d_call: TRBD1; v_call: TRBV12-3/TRBV12-4; j_call: TRBJ1-4; cdr3_aa: CASTGGQLNEKLFF
d_call: .; v_call: TRBV15; j_call: TRBJ1-3; cdr3_aa: CATSRNAQGNYGYTIYF
d_call: TRBD2; v_call: TRBV12-3/TRBV12-4; j_call: TRBJ2-5; cdr3_aa: CASSFRLAGDPETQYF
d_call: TRBD1; v_call: TRBV15; j_call: TRBJ1-3; cdr3_aa: CATSRSGGWPGNTIYF
d_call: .; v_call: TRBV10-3; j_call: TRBJ2-7; cdr3_aa: CAISEGHFDSGNTIYFGEQYF
d_call: .; v_call: TRBV5-1; j_call: TRBJ2-7; cdr3_aa: CASSETRDTYEQYF
d_call: .; v_call: TRBV12-3/TRBV12-4; j_call: TRBJ2-5; cdr3_aa: CASSYSRVPRRTTQYF
d_call: TRBD1; v_call: TRBV2; j_call: TRBJ2-7; cdr3_aa: CASRGTASYEQYF
d_call: TRBD1; v_call: TRBV20-1; j_call: TRBJ2-5; cdr3_aa: CSAGQGQPKETQYF
d_call: .; v_call: TRBV7-9; j_call: TRBJ1-2; cdr3_aa: CASSRTAPSGDPYGYTF
d_call: TRBD1; v_call: TRBV12-3/TRBV12-4; j_call: TRBJ2-7; cdr3_aa: CASSEGQGYEQYF
d_call: .; v_call: TRBV14; j_call: TRBJ1-2; cdr3_aa: CASSQVATGRANYGYTF
d_call: .; v_call: TRBV13; j_call: TRBJ1-4; cdr3_aa: CASSFDRTAPNEKLFF
d_call: .; v_call: TRBV25-1; j_call: TRBJ1-4; cdr3_aa: CASSEPNRRGSNEKLFF
d_call: .; v_call: TRBV12-3/TRBV12-4; j_call: TRBJ1-2; cdr3_aa: CASSYSRFLGGYTF
d_call: .; v_call: TRBV2; j_call: TRBJ1-1; cdr3_aa: CAKREGPSTEAFF
d_call: .; v_call: TRBV10-3; j_call: TRBJ1-5; cdr3_aa: CTSSEVENQPQHF
d_call: .; v_call: TRBV19; j_call: TRBJ2-5; cdr3_aa: CASSIGSGRQKLRETQYF
d_call: .; v_call: TRBV29-1; j_call: TRBJ2-6; cdr3_aa: CSVVERDNVLTF
d_call: TRBD1; v_call: TRBV19; j_call: TRBJ1-5; cdr3_aa: CASSTLPGRQGEGQPQHF
d_call: .; v_call: TRBV19; j_call: TRBJ1-5; cdr3_aa: CASSIAKNSNQPQHF
d_call: .; v_call: TRBV7-9; j_call: TRBJ1-1; cdr3_aa: CASSLVGRGSTEAFF
d_call: TRBD1; v_call: TRBV14; j_call: TRBJ1-1; cdr3_aa: CASSQDTGGKPLNTEAFF
d_call: .; v_call: TRBV29-1; j_call: TRBJ2-5; cdr3_aa: CSSRRLEPETQYF
d_call: TRBD1; v_call: TRBV7-2; j_call: TRBJ1-1; cdr3_aa: CASRHSGGQAGVAFF
d_call: .; v_call: TRBV7-2; j_call: TRBJ1-3; cdr3_aa: CASSLGSAVSGNTIYF
d_call: .; v_call: TRBV5-1; j_call: TRBJ2-7; cdr3_aa: CASSFGQTPYEQYF
d_call: .; v_call: TRBV6-1; j_call: TRBJ2-2; cdr3_aa: CASITSGELFF
d_call: TRBD1; v_call: TRBV2; j_call: TRBJ1-6; cdr3_aa: CASSLRQGVGNSPLHF
d_call: TRBD2; v_call: TRBV7-3; j_call: TRBJ2-7; cdr3_aa: CASSLGLLAGAREQYF
d_call: .; v_call: TRBV12-3/TRBV12-4; j_call: TRBJ1-5; cdr3_aa: CASSSTDSIPKHF
d_call: .; v_call: TRBV29-1; j_call: TRBJ1-6; cdr3_aa: CSVEESAAVGSPLHF
d_call: .; v_call: TRBV6-5; j_call: TRBJ1-3; cdr3_aa: CASSPGDSGNTIYF
d_call: .; v_call: TRBV10-3; j_call: TRBJ1-2; cdr3_aa: CAISESGYGYTF
d_call: .; v_call: TRBV7-9; j_call: TRBJ2-6; cdr3_aa: CASSLASAGANVLTF
d_call: .; v_call: TRBV7-9; j_call: TRBJ1-4; cdr3_aa: CASSTDPTEKLFF
d_call: TRBD2; v_call: TRBV29-1; j_call: TRBJ2-2; cdr3_aa: CSVVLAVGANTGELFF
d_call: TRBD1; v_call: TRBV6-5; j_call: TRBJ1-2; cdr3_aa: CASSYSGQGIDYGYTF
d_call: .; v_call: TRBV2; j_call: TRBJ1-5; cdr3_aa: CASSLGRGGSQPQHF
d_call: TRBD1; v_call: TRBV7-8; j_call: TRBJ2-2; cdr3_aa: CASSHRRQGANTGELFF
d_call: .; v_call: TRBV7-9; j_call: TRBJ2-5; cdr3_aa: CASSFNEETQYF
d_call: TRBD1; v_call: TRBV7-9; j_call: TRBJ2-7; cdr3_aa: CASSADRGDYEQYF
d_call: TRBD2; v_call: TRBV7-8; j_call: TRBJ2-5; cdr3_aa: CASSPQAGVGETQYF
d_call: .; v_call: TRBV7-9; j_call: TRBJ2-5; cdr3_aa: CASSLALGEQETQYF
d_call: TRBD1; v_call: TRBV20-1; j_call: TRBJ2-7; cdr3_aa: CSARDQDRGTYEQYF
d_call: .; v_call: TRBV7-3; j_call: TRBJ1-1; cdr3_aa: CASSRGSGETEAFF
d_call: .; v_call: TRBV10-3; j_call: TRBJ1-3; cdr3_aa: CAISESTGVSGNTIYF
d_call: TRBD1; v_call: TRBV7-9; j_call: TRBJ1-6; cdr3_aa: CASSLVGTGNRSPLHF
d_call: .; v_call: TRBV24-1; j_call: TRBJ1-2; cdr3_aa: CATSDSWTEGYTF
d_call: TRBD1; v_call: TRBV20-1; j_call: TRBJ1-1; cdr3_aa: CSARDQRTGGNEAFF
d_call: TRBD2; v_call: TRBV10-3; j_call: TRBJ2-7; cdr3_aa: CASSSAASGYEQYF
d_call: .; v_call: TRBV10-3; j_call: TRBJ2-7; cdr3_aa: CAISESQATYEQYF
d_call: .; v_call: TRBV2; j_call: TRBJ2-5; cdr3_aa: CASSEGQETQYF
d_call: TRBD2; v_call: TRBV12-5; j_call: TRBJ2-7; cdr3_aa: CASGPPGLAGNEQYF